Below, 18 T cell receptor beta chains from the same sample are listed, as sequenced in a study of blood T cell repertoires in COVID-19 (dated by TCRdb to the early 2020s). Library creation used the immunoSEQ multiplex PCR assay. In its TCRdb copy, this immuneACCESS table keeps in-frame sequences only and misses some clones. Where compared with another copy, unresolved V genes explain less than half of these, and the others have no known cause. The sample table contains some 100,000 clones; only one count was recorded for about 92% of them. The top ten hold around 6% of the sample. Sequencing was performed on peripheral blood. The receptors originated from a man between 45 and 60 years old with active COVID-19.

Only one count was recorded for this clone. The chain employs TRBV5-1 and TRBJ2-7; 8 bases line up with TRBD1. Germline-derived CDR1 and CDR2 are SGHRS and YFSETQ. The CDR3 runs 13 residues. J lost 7 bases, V lost 8 bases, and 11 bases had no gene match. CDR3 in amino acids: CASSGTGFREQYF. Written as DNA, the CDR3 is TGCGCCAGTTCGGGGACAGGCTTTAGGGAGCAGTACTTC. Looking up the rest from reference TRBV5-1 and TRBJ2-7 gives the full variable domain: KAGVTQTPRYLIKTRGQQVTLSCSPISGHRSVSWYQQTPGQGLQFLFEYFSETQRNKGNFPGRFSGRQFSNSRSEMNVSTLELGDSALYLCASSGTGFREQYFGPGTRLTVT.

The chain recombines TRBV28 with TRBJ2-1, with 7 bases lining up with TRBD2. The CDR3 runs to 16 residues. Losses at the gene ends were 5 bases for V and 0 bases for J; bases not matched to a gene: 7. Looked up from germline, CDR1 is MDHEN and CDR2 is SYDVKM. The CDR3 DNA follows: TGTGCCAGCAGTAGGGGAGGGATGAGCTCCTACAATGAGCAGTTCTTC. Amino acid sequence: CASSRGGMSSYNEQFF.

The V and J genes are TRBV5-1 and TRBJ2-7; 11 bases align to TRBD1. V shed 3 bases and J 3 bases; nucleotides not matched to a gene: 8. Germline V gene sequence: CDR1 SGHRS, CDR2 YFSETQ. The CDR3 sequence is 16 residues long. The CDR3 protein is CASSSGDRGKGYEQYF. The CDR3 DNA is TGCGCCAGCAGCTCAGGGGACAGGGGGAAGGGCTACGAGCAGTACTTC.

The chain combines TRBV28 with TRBJ1-5; 8 nucleotides line up with TRBD1. V trimming: 5 bases; J trimming: 7 bases; junction bases outside the gene matches: 19. Germline V gene sequence: CDR1 MDHEN, CDR2 SYDVKM. The CDR3 totals 18 residues. CDR3 sequence (DNA): TGTGCCAGCAGTGGGGCAGGTGTCAGGGGGCCCTCTGGACAGCCCCAGCATTTT. Its protein is CASSGAGVRGPSGQPQHF.

J is TRBJ2-1 and V is TRBV30; D perhaps matches TRBD1 (7 bases). Germline-derived CDR1 and CDR2 are GTSNPN and SVGIG (reference sequence). Between the trimmed V and J ends, which lost 8 bases and 6 bases, there was a span of 17 bases. This CDR3 region has 13 residues. CDR3 in amino acids: CAGKFRGANEQFF. CDR3 nucleotides: TGTGCCGGCAAGTTCAGGGGGGCCAATGAGCAGTTCTTC.

The chain carries TRBV30 and TRBJ2-1; tentative D call: TRBD1 (5 bases). V lost 0 bases and J 4 bases, leaving 10 bases between the germline ends. Germline V lookup: CDR1 GTSNPN, CDR2 SVGIG (reference sequence). The CDR3 extends over 14 amino acids. The CDR3 sequence is CAWSVRVGYNEQFF. Here the CDR3 DNA reads TGTGCCTGGAGTGTCAGGGTAGGATACAATGAGCAGTTCTTC.

The chain uses TRBV10-3 and TRBJ2-7; no clear D. Germline V gives CDR1 ENHRY, CDR2 SYGVKD. The CDR3 length is 11 residues. The V end lost 3 bases, the J end lost 3 bases, and 3 bases lay between the germline ends. The CDR3: CAISDLYEQYF. The CDR3 coding sequence is TGTGCCATCAGTGACCTCTACGAGCAGTACTTC.

J is TRBJ2-7 and V is TRBV5-1, with D perhaps matching TRBD1 (6 bases). The germline V gene encodes CDR1 SGHRS and CDR2 YFSETQ. The CDR3 spans 17 residues. Trimming removed 3 bases from V and 2 bases from J, with 21 bases in between. The CDR3 nucleotides are TGCGCCAGCAGCTCTCGAAGAGGACAGACCAACACCTACGAGCAGTACTTC. This gives the protein CASSSRRGQTNTYEQYF.

The V gene is TRBV28, the J gene TRBJ1-2, with TRBD1 identical over 9 bases. Looked up from germline, CDR1 is MDHEN and CDR2 is SYDVKM. The V gene end was trimmed by 6 bases and the J gene end by 5 bases; junction bases not matched to a gene: 7. The CDR3 runs 14 residues. The chain's CDR3 is CASRTGTGYYGYTF. The CDR3 DNA reads TGTGCCAGCAGGACCGGGACAGGGTATTATGGCTACACCTTC.

This clone was seen only a few times. The CDR3 nucleotides read TGTGCCAGCAGTTTCGCGAGGCGGAATCAGCCCCAGCATTTT. Protein sequence: CASSFARRNQPQHF. V is TRBV28 and J is TRBJ1-5, with D hard to call. V was trimmed by 3 bases and J by 4 bases, leaving 10 bases between them. Germline-derived CDR1 and CDR2 are MDHEN and SYDVKM. CDR3 length: 14 amino acids.

The chain carries TRBV30 and TRBJ1-2; 7 nucleotides line up with TRBD1. The CDR3 loop spans 14 amino acids. V lost 6 bases and J lost 7; bases outside the gene matches: 14. Germline V gives CDR1 GTSNPN, CDR2 SVGIG (reference sequence). This CDR3 reads CACPRGAGESGYTF. The CDR3 coding sequence is TGTGCCTGCCCCAGGGGGGCAGGGGAGAGTGGCTACACCTTC.

The V and J genes are TRBV11-3 and TRBJ2-1; D is perhaps TRBD1 (5 bases). This CDR3 has 15 residues. The germline V gene has CDR1 SGHNT and CDR2 YENEEA. V was pared by 1 base and J by 5 bases, with 12 bases between. DNA of the CDR3: TGTGCCAGCAGCTTAGCTCCAGGGCTCAACAATGAGCAGTTCTTC. It specifies CASSLAPGLNNEQFF. The full variable domain, in which reference TRBV11-3 and TRBJ2-1 provide the parts outside the CDR3, is EAGVVQSPRYKIIEKKQPVAFWCNPISGHNTLYWYLQNLGQGPELLIRYENEEAVDDSQLPKDRFSAERLKGVDSTLKIQPAELGDSAVYLCASSLAPGLNNEQFFGPGTRLTVL.

The genes are TRBV7-9 and TRBJ2-5, with D tentatively TRBD2 (5 bases). The CDR3 runs to 15 residues. Deletions cut 4 bases from V and 5 bases from J, with 17 bases between. Germline V gene data show CDR1 as SEHNR and CDR2 as FQNEAQ (reference sequence). CDR3 residues: CASSSFRERWETQYF. In DNA, the CDR3 is TGTGCCAGCAGCTCTTTCCGGGAAAGGTGGGAGACCCAGTACTTC.

The chain is built from TRBV4-1 and TRBJ2-3; 7 bases map to TRBD2. The CDR3 length is 13 residues. Trimming cost V 4 bases and J 4 bases; bases outside gene matches: 2. The germline CDR1 and CDR2 sequences are MGHRA and YSYEKL. CDR3 nucleotide sequence: TGCGCCAGCAGCCGGCGGGAGTCAGATACGCAGTATTTT. This sequence encodes CASSRRESDTQYF.

V gene TRBV28 combines with J gene TRBJ2-7; 7 bases align to TRBD1. The CDR3 runs to 17 residues. The germline gives CDR1 MDHEN, CDR2 SYDVKM. V was clipped by 5 bases and J by 3 bases; unmatched bases: 16. CDR3 nucleotide sequence: TGTGCCAGCAGTCCCCACACAGGACAGGCTGCATTCTACGAGCAGTACTTC. This codes for CASSPHTGQAAFYEQYF.

The V and J genes are TRBV7-8 and TRBJ1-6; D may be TRBD1 (6 bases). The CDR3 spans 16 residues. Trimming removed 3 bases from V and 9 bases from J, with 18 bases in between. From germline, CDR1 is SGHVS and CDR2 FQNEAQ. The CDR3 sequence is CASSFHLDSVFSPLHF. CDR3 coding DNA: TGTGCCAGCAGCTTTCATCTGGACAGCGTTTTTTCACCCCTCCACTTT.

The CDR3 sequence: CASSLLENTEAFF. In DNA form, the CDR3 reads TGTGCCAGCTCACTGTTAGAGAACACTGAAGCTTTCTTT. The J gene is TRBJ1-1, the V gene TRBV18, with unresolved D. CDR1 is KGHSH, CDR2 LQKENI, per germline. The CDR3 contains 13 residues. V gave up 4 bases and J gave up 1 base, with 7 bases separating them.

The V gene is TRBV25-1, the J gene TRBJ2-7, with a tentative D call TRBD1 (6 bases). This CDR3 has 14 amino acids. Germline values: CDR1 MGHDK, CDR2 SYGVNS. The ends were cut back, 4 bases at V and 4 bases at J, with 14 bases in the middle. The CDR3 is CASSADSDRYEQYF. CDR3 in DNA: TGTGCCAGCAGTGCGGACAGTGACCGATACGAGCAGTACTTC.